The entry below describes one T cell receptor beta chain. Its antigen target is currently unknown. One base away there is no much larger clone; base qualities are not given. For each enrolled patient, mismatch repair deficiency was established using either polymerase chain reaction or immunohistochemistry. TCR sequencing was carried out for three patients who responded to pembrolizumab therapy. The phase II trial prospectively evaluated PD-1 blockade with pembrolizumab in advanced mismatch repair-deficient cancers, independent of tissue of origin. Serial peripheral blood T cell samples were collected before and at multiple times after starting PD-1 blockade. Blood sampling times were expressed in weeks after the first pembrolizumab dose. The library was made by the immunoSEQ multiplex PCR assay. This immuneACCESS table, as held by TCRdb, lists in-frame sequences with V and J called but not all clones. Of the missing ones, under half trace to an unresolved V gene in checked studies; the others have no known cause. The sample yields 100,000 to 150,000 clones; around nine tenths were counted once. Of the sample, over 9.5% is held by the ten largest clones.

The data belong to a study of PD-1 blockade in mismatch repair-deficient tumors (dated by TCRdb to about 2017). With respect to the entire study: Between late 2013 and late 2016, fewer than 90 consecutive patients with some twelve mismatch repair-deficient cancer types, all previously treated and progressing, were enrolled in the trial. Tumor-associated T cell clones in the peripheral blood of patients responding to PD-1 blockade were tracked using deep sequencing of TCR CDR3 regions.

Summary of the overall study and its limitations: Rapid expansion after pembrolizumab followed by contraction, generally before radiologic responses, was shown by tumor-resident clones, which were often undetectable in blood before treatment.

Relative to germline, V is 1 base shorter and J is 2 bases shorter, with 12 bases between their ends. The CDR3 covers 15 residues, taking in both the cysteine and the phenylalanine. CDR3 DNA only is kept here, 45 bases in frame from base 1. For CDR1 and CDR2, the germline V gene lists SGHNT and YENEEA. Sequencing was performed on peripheral blood, taken just over 70 weeks after starting pembrolizumab. The sequence derives from an adult with mismatch repair-deficient cancer. The chain couples TRBV11-3 to TRBJ2-7, and perhaps TRBD2 as D gene, on 5 matching bases. Here the CDR3 is given as CASSLGSGPTYEQYF. The nucleotide sequence is TGTGCCAGCAGCTTAGGGAGCGGACCTACCTACGAGCAGTACTTC.